The present T cell receptor beta chain was sequenced within a study of OX40 agonist ivuxolimab in advanced cancers. Overall study: Three patients showed partial responses: one hepatocellular carcinoma and two cutaneous melanoma cases.

Assay used: immunoSEQ multiplex PCR; TCRdb lists only in-frame clones, some missing. The sample contains roughly 50,000 clones, over 80% of which appear only once. The TCR sequence derives from an adult with an advanced solid tumor such as melanoma, head and neck, liver or kidney cancer. Sequencing used CD4+ or CD8+ T cells sorted from blood, obtained in a trial of the OX40 agonist ivuxolimab.

As DNA, the CDR3 is TGTGCCAGCAGCTTAGATGGATGGGGGCTACCGAACACCGGGGAGCTGTTTTTT. Amino acids: CASSLDGWGLPNTGELFF. The chain joins TRBV11-3 to TRBJ2-2, with a weak D call TRBD1 (6 bases). The germline V and J ends were trimmed by 0 bases and 0 bases, with 14 bases remaining between them. CDR3 length: 18 amino acids. Germline assignment: CDR1 SGHNT and CDR2 YENEEA. Together with reference TRBV11-3 and TRBJ2-2, the CDR3 gives the full variable domain: EAGVVQSPRYKIIEKKQPVAFWCNPISGHNTLYWYLQNLGQGPELLIRYENEEAVDDSQLPKDRFSAERLKGVDSTLKIQPAELGDSAVYLCASSLDGWGLPNTGELFFGEGSRLTVL.